Each of the 10 T cell receptor beta chains below was sequenced from the same sample in a study of regulatory T cells in long-lasting Graves disease. Regarding time point: persistent/refractory GD, antithyroid drugs over 5 years with positive TRAb. With RNA extracted from PBMCs as input, the TCR library was made. Relying on iRepertoire HTBI primers and Arm-PCR of CDR3 regions, the team built TCR beta libraries. TCRdb independently ran MiXCR on the multiplex PCR reads; one entry per CDR3 protein. The data hold some 330,000 distinct CDR3 sequences, with less than 30% observed a single time. The sample consisted of peripheral blood mononuclear cells (PBMCs), taken when the disease was refractory, from a patient treated with antithyroid drugs. The receptor set was obtained from a woman in her forties with Graves disease.

This clonotype has more than one count but fewer than ten. The rearrangement links TRBV6-5 to TRBJ2-7; D might be TRBD2 (6 bases). Germline CDR1 and CDR2: MNHEY and SVGAGI. The V gene lost 4 bases and the J gene lost 6 bases, with 13 bases spanning the gap. The CDR3 consists of 13 residues. The CDR3 sequence is CASSFGRGAEQYF. CDR3 coding DNA: TGTGCCAGCAGTTTTGGCCGCGGGGCCGAGCAGTACTTC.

This clonotype was counted ten times or more. The chain uses TRBV9 and TRBJ2-5; D unclear. The CDR3 is 15 residues long. V was shortened by 0 bases and J by 5 bases, with 14 bases between the two germline ends. CDR1 is SGDLS and CDR2 is YYNGEE in the germline V gene. CDR3 in DNA: TGTGCCAGCAGCGTAGGACCTACTGGGATGGAGACCCAGTACTTC. It is translated as CASSVGPTGMETQYF.

The chain uses TRBV27 and TRBJ1-2, with D hard to call. Trimming stripped 4 bases from V and 5 bases from J, with 14 bases between. Germline lookup yields CDR1 MNHEY and CDR2 SMNVEV (reference sequence). This CDR3 has 14 amino acids. The CDR3 is CASSSRARPYGYTF. The CDR3, as DNA: TGTGCCAGCAGTTCAAGAGCCAGGCCATATGGCTACACCTTC.

The gene calls are TRBV2 and TRBJ1-1, with a weak D call TRBD1 (5 bases). This CDR3 is built from 12 residues. The V and J ends lost 6 bases and 6 bases respectively, with 11 bases between them. CDR1 and CDR2 from the germline V gene are SNHLY and FYNNEI. CDR3 bases: TGTGCCAGCAGCAGAGGGACGGCTGAAGCTTTCTTT. It codes for CASSRGTAEAFF.

In this sample, this clonotype turned up many times. The J gene is TRBJ2-7, the V gene TRBV12-3 or TRBV12-4; D is undetermined. Trimming pared 7 bases from V and 2 bases from J, leaving 9 bases between. The CDR3 covers 12 residues. CDR3 DNA: TGTGCCAGCACCCGTTGGCCCTACGAGCAGTACTTC. This encodes CASTRWPYEQYF.

This clonotype was recorded at least ten times. The chain uses TRBV6-1 and TRBJ2-7; D is perhaps TRBD2 (6 bases). This CDR3 has 15 residues. Trimming removed 7 bases at V and 0 bases at J, with 16 bases between. Germline V gene data show CDR1 as MNHNS and CDR2 as SASEGT. CDR3 bases: TGTGCCAGCATCAGAACCGGGACTGGCTCCTACGAGCAGTACTTC. Its protein is CASIRTGTGSYEQYF.

The chain uses TRBV6-5 and TRBJ2-6; 7 bases align to TRBD1. Germline V CDR1 and CDR2: MNHEY, SVGAGI. This CDR3 is 19 amino acids long. V was pared by 0 bases and J by 1 base, with 9 bases of the junction left unmatched. The CDR3 nucleotides are TGTGCCAGCAGTTACTCGAGGCGGCAGGGGGTGTCTGGGGCCAACGTCCTGACTTTC. This translates into CASSYSRRQGVSGANVLTF.

In this sample, this clonotype turned up once. The gene calls are TRBV10-3 and TRBJ2-5, with 10 bases that match TRBD2. The germline V gene encodes CDR1 ENHRY and CDR2 SYGVKD. Trimming cost V 9 bases and J 4 bases; bases outside gene matches: 5. CDR3 length: 13 residues. The CDR3 DNA reads as TGTGCCATAGCGGGGGGGACTCGAGAGACCCAGTACTTC. Protein: CAIAGGTRETQYF.

The chain employs TRBV5-6 and TRBJ2-5; no firm D call. The CDR3 consists of 15 residues. Trimming removed 1 base at V and 5 bases at J, with 15 bases between. Germline V gene data show CDR1 as SGHDT and CDR2 as YYEEEE. The CDR3 reads CASSLLRPLGETQYF. The DNA of the CDR3 is TGTGCCAGCAGCTTGCTACGGCCTTTGGGGGAGACCCAGTACTTC.

The genes are TRBV9 and TRBJ2-2; 7 positions agree with TRBD2. CDR1 is SGDLS, CDR2 YYNGEE, per germline. CDR3 length: 16 residues. V shed 1 base and J 3 bases; nucleotides not matched to a gene: 6. The CDR3 DNA reads as TGTGCCAGCAGCGTAAGCGGGGCCGGGTACACCGGGGAGCTGTTTTTT. This sequence encodes CASSVSGAGYTGELFF.